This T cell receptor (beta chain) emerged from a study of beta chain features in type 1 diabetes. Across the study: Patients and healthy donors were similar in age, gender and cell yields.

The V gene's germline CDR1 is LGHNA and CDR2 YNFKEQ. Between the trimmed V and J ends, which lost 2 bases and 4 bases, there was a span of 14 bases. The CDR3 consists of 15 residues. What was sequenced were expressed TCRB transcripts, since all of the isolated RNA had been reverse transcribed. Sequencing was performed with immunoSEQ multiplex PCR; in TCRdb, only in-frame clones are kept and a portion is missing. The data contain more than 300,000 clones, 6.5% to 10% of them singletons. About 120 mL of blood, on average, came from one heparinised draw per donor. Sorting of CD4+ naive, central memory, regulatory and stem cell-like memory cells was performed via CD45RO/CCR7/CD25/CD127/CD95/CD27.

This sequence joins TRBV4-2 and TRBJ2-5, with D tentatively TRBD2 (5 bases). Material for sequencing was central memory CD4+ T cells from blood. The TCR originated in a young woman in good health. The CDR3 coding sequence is TGTGCCAGCAGCCAACCGGGAACCCCGGGAGAGACCCAGTACTTC. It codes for CASSQPGTPGETQYF.